The rows below give T cell receptor beta chains drawn from one sample of a study of CD8+ T cells in alopecia areata. Only in-frame clones appear in the TCRdb table, and some are missing; sequencing was by immunoSEQ multiplex PCR. The data show around 70,000 clones, approximately 30% seen once. Specimen: CD8+ T cells sorted from blood, collected at week 4, from a patient treated with tofacitinib. These receptors came from a human donor with alopecia areata. The CDR3 runs from the conserved cysteine through the conserved F or W. A D gene is named only where the DNA matches it firmly. Not every row has a clone size; where given, it reads once, few, many or a size class.

J: TRBJ2-5; size: -; D: -; V: TRBV29-1; DNA: TGCAGCGTTGGCCGCCGGGGGGCTATGGAGACCCAGTACTTC; CDR3: CSVGRRGAMETQYF
J: TRBJ2-7; size: few; D: TRBD2; V: TRBV4-3; DNA: TGCGCCAGCAGCCAATCCCTGGGACTAGCTCACGAGCAGTACTTC; CDR3: CASSQSLGLAHEQYF
J: TRBJ1-1; size: -; D: -; V: TRBV27; DNA: TGTGCCAGCAGGGTCGGTCTAGGAACTGAAGCTTTCTTT; CDR3: CASRVGLGTEAFF
J: TRBJ2-5; size: -; D: -; V: TRBV29-1; DNA: TGCAGCGTTGTTACTTTGGAGACCCAGTACTTC; CDR3: CSVVTLETQYF
J: TRBJ2-3; size: -; D: -; V: TRBV27; DNA: TGTGCCAGCTGGGAACTAGGGTCAGATACGCAGTATTTT; CDR3: CASWELGSDTQYF
J: TRBJ1-2; size: -; D: TRBD1; V: TRBV30; DNA: TGTGCCTGGACCAAAGGACAGGGTTACTATGGCTACACCTTC; CDR3: CAWTKGQGYYGYTF
J: TRBJ2-3; size: few; D: -; V: TRBV5-1; DNA: TGCGCCAGCAGCTTAGGGGACCATCCCGTGTTT; CDR3: CASSLGDHPVF
J: TRBJ2-2; size: -; D: -; V: TRBV10-3; DNA: TGTGCCATCAGTCCCTCGGCGGGACAGAACACCGGGGAGCTGTTTTTT; CDR3: CAISPSAGQNTGELFF
J: TRBJ2-2; size: few; D: -; V: TRBV30; DNA: TGTGCCTGGAGTGGGGGACTCCCACCACCGACCGGGGAGCTGTTTTTT; CDR3: CAWSGGLPPPTGELFF
J: TRBJ1-1; size: once; D: TRBD1; V: TRBV9; DNA: TGTGCCAGCAGCGCTGGACAGGGGGCTTTCTTT; CDR3: CASSAGQGAFF
J: TRBJ1-2; size: -; D: -; V: TRBV30; DNA: TGTGCCTGGAGATCTGGGAACTATGGCTACACCTTC; CDR3: CAWRSGNYGYTF
J: TRBJ2-7; size: -; D: -; V: TRBV29-1; DNA: TGCAGCGTCTCGGACTGGGGATCCTACGAGCAGTACTTC; CDR3: CSVSDWGSYEQYF
J: TRBJ1-1; size: -; D: TRBD1; V: TRBV29-1; DNA: TGCAGCGTTCTTACTAGGGACAGGCCTAACACTGAAGCTTTCTTT; CDR3: CSVLTRDRPNTEAFF
J: TRBJ2-1; size: -; D: -; V: TRBV30; DNA: TGTGCCTGTCTCGTGGGCTATGAGCAGTTCTTC; CDR3: CACLVGYEQFF
J: TRBJ2-6; size: -; D: -; V: TRBV29-1; DNA: TGCAGCGTTGTTGGGGGGGACAGCCCCTCTGGGGCCAACGTCCTGACTTTC; CDR3: CSVVGGDSPSGANVLTF
J: TRBJ2-7; size: -; D: TRBD1; V: TRBV30; DNA: TGTGCCCGGGCCGGGACAGGGCCCCACGAGCAGTACTTC; CDR3: CARAGTGPHEQYF
J: TRBJ2-7; size: -; D: TRBD2; V: TRBV4-1; DNA: TGCGCCAGCACCCCTACAGCGGGAGGTGGGCTCGAGCAGTACTTC; CDR3: CASTPTAGGGLEQYF
J: TRBJ2-5; size: few; D: -; V: TRBV29-1; DNA: TGCAGCGTTGTATTCAGGGGAGGTGGAGAGACCCAGTACTTC; CDR3: CSVVFRGGGETQYF
J: TRBJ2-1; size: -; D: -; V: TRBV27; DNA: TGTGCCAGCAGTCCGAGGGTCGTAGACTCCTACAATGAGCAGTTCTTC; CDR3: CASSPRVVDSYNEQFF
J: TRBJ2-7; size: few; D: -; V: TRBV7-3; DNA: TGTGCCAGCAGCTGGGTGGAGGGCCCGGCCTACGAGCAGTACTTC; CDR3: CASSWVEGPAYEQYF
J: TRBJ2-5; size: -; D: -; V: TRBV11-2; DNA: TGTGCCAGCAGCTTATTCCAGGGCCCGAAGTACTTC; CDR3: CASSLFQGPKYF
J: TRBJ2-2; size: few; D: -; V: TRBV19; DNA: TGTGCCAGCGCGGGCAGGGGCACCGGGGAGCTGTTTTTT; CDR3: CASAGRGTGELFF
J: TRBJ2-7; size: -; D: -; V: TRBV29-1; DNA: TGCAGCGTTGAATCCGGCGGCTACGAGCAGTACTTC; CDR3: CSVESGGYEQYF
J: TRBJ2-1; size: -; D: -; V: TRBV27; DNA: TGTGCCAGCAGCAAGGGGAGCTCCTACAATGAGCAGTTCTTC; CDR3: CASSKGSSYNEQFF
J: TRBJ1-5; size: -; D: -; V: TRBV27; DNA: TGTGCCAGCAGTTTAGGCCGGAGTCAGCCCCAGCATTTT; CDR3: CASSLGRSQPQHF
J: TRBJ1-2; size: -; D: -; V: TRBV7-2; DNA: TGTGCCAGCAGCACATACAGGAACGGCTACACCTTC; CDR3: CASSTYRNGYTF
J: TRBJ2-5; size: -; D: -; V: TRBV4-3; DNA: TGCGCCAGCAGCCAAGATGAAGCGGAACAAGAGACCCAGTACTTC; CDR3: CASSQDEAEQETQYF
J: TRBJ2-5; size: few; D: TRBD1; V: TRBV11-2; DNA: TGTGCCAGCAGCTTATGGGCAGGGGGTTTAGAGACCCAGTACTTC; CDR3: CASSLWAGGLETQYF
J: TRBJ2-5; size: few; D: -; V: TRBV29-1; DNA: TGCAGCGGTGACGGTCGCGGTGGGCCAGAGACCCAGTACTTC; CDR3: CSGDGRGGPETQYF
J: TRBJ2-1; size: -; D: TRBD2; V: TRBV29-1; DNA: TGCAGCGTTGTCACGGGACTAGCGGGAGGGAGCTCCTACAATGAGCAGTTCTTC; CDR3: CSVVTGLAGGSSYNEQFF
J: TRBJ2-7; size: -; D: -; V: TRBV19; DNA: TGTGCCAGTAGACCAGGGGTCAGCTCCTACGAGCAGTACTTC; CDR3: CASRPGVSSYEQYF
J: TRBJ2-7; size: -; D: TRBD2; V: TRBV11-3; DNA: TGTGCCAGCAGCTCCAGACTAGCGGGAGGTTTGGAGCAGTACTTC; CDR3: CASSSRLAGGLEQYF
J: TRBJ1-1; size: -; D: -; V: TRBV19; DNA: TGTGCCAGTAGCTTATTGAACACTGAAGCTTTCTTT; CDR3: CASSLLNTEAFF
J: TRBJ2-2; size: -; D: -; V: TRBV6-4; DNA: TGTGCCAGCAGTGCCAACAGGGACACCGGGGAGCTGTTTTTT; CDR3: CASSANRDTGELFF
J: TRBJ2-1; size: few; D: -; V: TRBV27; DNA: TGTGCCAGCAGTCTCTACAATGAGCAGTTCTTC; CDR3: CASSLYNEQFF
J: TRBJ2-2; size: -; D: TRBD2; V: TRBV14; DNA: TGTGCCAGCAGCCCCAAGAGCGGGAGACCGACCGGGGAGCTGTTTTTT; CDR3: CASSPKSGRPTGELFF
J: TRBJ2-7; size: -; D: -; V: TRBV29-1; DNA: TGCAGCGTGCGACCCCCGGGGGTCTACTACGAGCAGTACTTC; CDR3: CSVRPPGVYYEQYF
J: TRBJ1-5; size: once; D: -; V: TRBV7-9; DNA: TGTGCCAGCAGCTTAGCTGCTGGGCCCCAGCATTTT; CDR3: CASSLAAGPQHF
J: TRBJ2-1; size: -; D: TRBD2; V: TRBV6-5; DNA: TGTGCCAGCAGGCGAGCGGGAGGGCCGAATGAGCAGTTCTTC; CDR3: CASRRAGGPNEQFF
J: TRBJ1-1; size: -; D: -; V: TRBV19; DNA: TGTGCCAGTAGTATAGGTGCCACAATGAACACTGAAGCTTTCTTT; CDR3: CASSIGATMNTEAFF
J: TRBJ2-7; size: -; D: -; V: TRBV11-2; DNA: TGTGCCAGCAGCTTAGGGGGGCGGAACGAGCAGTACTTC; CDR3: CASSLGGRNEQYF
J: TRBJ2-7; size: few; D: -; V: TRBV29-1; DNA: TGCAGCGTTGTAGACCCCAAGGGGCGAGACTACGAGCAGTACTTC; CDR3: CSVVDPKGRDYEQYF
J: TRBJ1-1; size: -; D: -; V: TRBV29-1; DNA: TGCAGCGTTGTCGGGGGGATGAACACTGAAGCTTTCTTT; CDR3: CSVVGGMNTEAFF
J: TRBJ1-2; size: -; D: TRBD1; V: TRBV4-1; DNA: TGCGCCAGCAGCCAGACCAGGGGGATCGATGGCTACACCTTC; CDR3: CASSQTRGIDGYTF
J: TRBJ2-7; size: few; D: TRBD2; V: TRBV29-1; DNA: TGCAGCGTCGGACTAGCGGGAATCTACGAGCAGTACTTC; CDR3: CSVGLAGIYEQYF
J: TRBJ1-3; size: -; D: TRBD1; V: TRBV2; DNA: TGTGCCAGCAGTGAAGGGACAGGTGGTCTCTCTGGAAACACCATATATTTT; CDR3: CASSEGTGGLSGNTIYF
J: TRBJ2-5; size: -; D: -; V: TRBV11-2; DNA: TGTGCCAGCAGCCCACCCAGAGACTGGGAAGGGGAAGAGACCCAGTACTTC; CDR3: CASSPPRDWEGEETQYF